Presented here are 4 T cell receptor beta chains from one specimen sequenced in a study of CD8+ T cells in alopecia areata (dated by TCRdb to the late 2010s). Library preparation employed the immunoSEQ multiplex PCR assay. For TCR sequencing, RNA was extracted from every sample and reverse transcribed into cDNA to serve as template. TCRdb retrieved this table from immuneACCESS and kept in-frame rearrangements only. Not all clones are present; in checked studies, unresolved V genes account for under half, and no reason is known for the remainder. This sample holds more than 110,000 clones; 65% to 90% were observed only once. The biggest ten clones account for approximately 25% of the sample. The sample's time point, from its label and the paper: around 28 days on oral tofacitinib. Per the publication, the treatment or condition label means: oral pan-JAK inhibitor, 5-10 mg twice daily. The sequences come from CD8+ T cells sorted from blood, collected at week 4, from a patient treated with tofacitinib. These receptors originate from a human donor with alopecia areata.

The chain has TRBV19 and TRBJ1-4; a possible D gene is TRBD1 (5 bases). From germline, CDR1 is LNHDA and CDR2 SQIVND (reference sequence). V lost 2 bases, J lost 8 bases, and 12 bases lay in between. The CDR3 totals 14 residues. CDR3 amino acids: CASSINGADEKLFF. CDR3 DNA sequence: TGTGCCAGTAGTATAAACGGGGCGGACGAAAAACTGTTTTTT.

Here the CDR3 reads CASSPYLSYEQYF. The CDR3 DNA reads as TGTGCCAGCAGCCCGTACCTCTCCTACGAGCAGTACTTC. The chain is built from TRBV7-2 and TRBJ2-7; D unclear. The germline V and J ends were trimmed by 5 bases and 0 bases, with 8 bases remaining between them. Germline V gene data show CDR1 as SGHTA and CDR2 as FQGNSA. This CDR3 region has 13 residues.

The CDR3 loop is CASSSRTSGSSYEQYF. CDR3 DNA sequence: TGTGCCAGCAGCTCTCGGACTAGCGGGTCCTCCTACGAGCAGTACTTC. V and J are TRBV5-6 and TRBJ2-7; 11 nucleotides line up with TRBD2. With V trimmed by 3 bases and J by 0 bases, 5 bases remained unmatched. Per germline, CDR1 SGHDT and CDR2 YYEEEE. CDR3 length: 16 amino acids. The entire variable domain, with the rest obtained from reference TRBV5-6 and TRBJ2-7, is as follows: DAGVTQSPTHLIKTRGQQVTLRCSPKSGHDTVSWYQQALGQGPQFIFQYYEEEERQRGNFPDRFSGHQFPNYSSELNVNALLLGDSALYLCASSSRTSGSSYEQYFGPGTRLTVT.

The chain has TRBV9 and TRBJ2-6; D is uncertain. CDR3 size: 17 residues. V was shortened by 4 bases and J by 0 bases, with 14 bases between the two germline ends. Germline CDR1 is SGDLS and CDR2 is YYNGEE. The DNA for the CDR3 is TGTGCCAGCAGCTCCCAGTGGGTCCCCTCTGGGGCCAACGTCCTGACTTTC. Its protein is CASSSQWVPSGANVLTF. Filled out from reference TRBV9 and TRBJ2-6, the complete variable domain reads DSGVTQTPKHLITATGQRVTLRCSPRSGDLSVYWYQQSLDQGLQFLIQYYNGEERAKGNILERFSAQQFPDLHSELNLSSLELGDSALYFCASSSQWVPSGANVLTFGAGSRLTVL.